This T cell receptor (beta chain) came from a study of tumor T cells in aggressive B-cell lymphoma. The ends were cut back, 0 bases at V and 4 bases at J, with 11 bases in the middle. The CDR3 consists of 14 residues. CDR1 SGDLS and CDR2 YYNGEE come from the germline V gene. Here immunoSEQ multiplex PCR was the method, and the copy in TCRdb shows in-frame clones only, minus some. The sample carries 10,000 or so clones, around 90% recorded once. This chain uses TRBV9 with TRBJ2-7, with D tentatively TRBD1 (6 bases). The sequencing sample was made of tumor tissue. This receptor was identified in an adult with diffuse large B cell lymphoma. This chain's CDR3 is CASSVATGFYEQYF. As DNA, the CDR3 is TGTGCCAGCAGCGTAGCTACAGGGTTTTACGAGCAGTACTTC.